This T cell receptor (beta chain) was recovered during a study of vaccination and CD4 T cells after COVID-19. At the level of the study: Control cultures used a CEFX viral epitope pool, an HIV-1 Nef peptide pool, or no peptide. Study-wide results and caveats: A comparatively limited set of convalescent patients was examined, with no early post-infection timepoints.

This clonotype was seen just once. Its antigen is unidentified. This CDR3 has 17 amino acids. Germline V gene sequence: CDR1 LNHDA, CDR2 SQIVND (reference sequence). Specified treatment: approximately 9-day PBMC culture with coronavirus spike peptide pools or control peptides (ViraFEST assay). Cultured CD4+ T-cell DNA underwent Oncomine TCR Beta short-read sequencing. A single record per CDR3 protein comes from TCRdb applying MiXCR to the PCR reads. The table has more than 15,000 distinct CDR3 sequences, roughly 50% seen once. The rearrangement joins TRBV19 to TRBJ2-1; 8 nucleotides line up with TRBD1. The J call may be mistaken, given a closer DNA end match to TRBJ2-7. The TCR sequence derives from a human donor with COVID-19. This sample comprised cultured CD4+ T cells from blood, obtained after SARS-CoV-2 vaccination. CDR3 in DNA: TGTGCCAGTAGTATAGATCTTTTTGGGCAGGGGGCGCGAGAGCAGTACTTC. This gives the protein CASSIDLFGQGAREQYF.